The entry below describes one T cell receptor (beta chain). The antigen remains unidentified. This specimen comes from a study of OX40 agonist ivuxolimab in advanced cancers. Notes on the study in general: Specificity for antigen went undetermined in the expanded peripheral T cells.

Germline CDR1 is MDHEN and CDR2 is SYDVKM. V lost 8 bases, J lost 4 bases, and 12 bases stayed unmatched. The CDR3 is 16 amino acids. Here immunoSEQ multiplex PCR was the method, and the copy in TCRdb shows in-frame clones only, minus some. The sample contains approximately 67,000 clones, just over 90% of which appear only once. The sequenced sample was CD4+ or CD8+ T cells sorted from blood, obtained in a trial of the OX40 agonist ivuxolimab. The clonotype originates from an adult with an advanced solid tumor such as melanoma, head and neck, liver or kidney cancer. This sequence joins TRBV28 and TRBJ2-1, with 9 positions matching TRBD1. CDR3 in amino acids: CASQPRPGQGYNEQFF. CDR3 sequence (DNA): TGTGCCAGCCAACCGAGACCGGGACAGGGATACAATGAGCAGTTCTTC.